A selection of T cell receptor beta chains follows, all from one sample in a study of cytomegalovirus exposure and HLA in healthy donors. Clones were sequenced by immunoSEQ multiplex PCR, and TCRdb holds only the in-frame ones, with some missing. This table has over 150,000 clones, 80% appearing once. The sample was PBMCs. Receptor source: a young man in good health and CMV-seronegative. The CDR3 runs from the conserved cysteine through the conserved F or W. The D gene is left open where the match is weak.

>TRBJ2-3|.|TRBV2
TGTGCCAGCAGGCCAGGGGCCCTCACAGATACGCAGTATTTT
CASRPGALTDTQYF
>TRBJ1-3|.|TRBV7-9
TGTGCCAGCACTCTGGACAGCTCTGGAAACACCATATATTTT
CASTLDSSGNTIYF
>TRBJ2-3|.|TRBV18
TGTGCCAGCTCGCTTACGGGGTTAAATCGGGATACGCAGTATTTT
CASSLTGLNRDTQYF
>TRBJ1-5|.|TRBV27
TGTGCCAGCAGGGAGGGTTCGATTAGCAATCAGCCCCAGCATTTT
CASREGSISNQPQHF
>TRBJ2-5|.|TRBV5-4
TGTGCCAGCAGCTTGCCCAAAGAGACCCAGTACTTC
CASSLPKETQYF
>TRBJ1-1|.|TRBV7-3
TGTGCCAGCAGCTTAGCCGGAGCTGAAGCTTTCTTT
CASSLAGAEAFF
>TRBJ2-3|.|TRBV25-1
TGTGCCAGCAGTGAATATATACGTGAACAGGGACCGTTAAATACGCAGTATTTT
CASSEYIREQGPLNTQYF
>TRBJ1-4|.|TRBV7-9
TGTGCCAGCAGCTTGGGGCAGTTGAATGAAAAACTGTTTTTT
CASSLGQLNEKLFF
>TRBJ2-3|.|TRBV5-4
TGTGCCAGCAGCTTGGAGGCGGGAAGCACAGATACGCAGTATTTT
CASSLEAGSTDTQYF
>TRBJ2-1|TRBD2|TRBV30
TGTGCCTGGAGTGTGGCATCCGTTCGACTAGCGGGGTACAATGAGCAGTTCTTC
CAWSVASVRLAGYNEQFF
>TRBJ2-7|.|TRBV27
TGTGCCAGCAGTGCGTGGGGGAGGGAGCAGTACTTC
CASSAWGREQYF
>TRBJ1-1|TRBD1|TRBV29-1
TGCAGCGCCTACAGGGGGGGGACTGAAGCTTTCTTT
CSAYRGGTEAFF
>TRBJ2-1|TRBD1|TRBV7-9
TGTGCCAGCCGACAGTTACGGGACAGGGTATACAATGAGCAGTTCTTC
CASRQLRDRVYNEQFF